Here is one T cell receptor (beta chain) with its context. The antigen is undetermined. This specimen comes from a study of post-analysis software for immune sequencing data. The study's findings and limits: Controls showed significantly higher normalized Chao1 diversity than did multiple sclerosis patients. Patients carried a handful of TRBV segments more frequently than controls did, and TRBV5-6, TRBV5-1 and TRBV20-1 were among them.

Built from TCR beta cDNA, the libraries had unique molecular identifiers in them. TCRdb recomputed calls from the PCR reads with MiXCR, one row per CDR3 protein. This sample has approximately 250,000 distinct CDR3 sequences; about 38% occur once, and the top ten carry 4.5% to 5.5%. This CDR3 region has 16 residues. The V end was cut by 2 bases, the J end by 0 bases, with 9 bases between. Looked up from germline, CDR1 is SGDLS and CDR2 is YYNGEE. The sequencing input was blood. The clonotype comes from a girl aged 10 to 17 with multiple sclerosis. The gene calls are TRBV9 and TRBJ1-6; D gene uncertain. CDR3 sequence (DNA): TGTGCCAGCAGCGTCCAAGAGAGCTCCTATAATTCACCCCTCCACTTT. Its translation is CASSVQESSYNSPLHF. Together with reference TRBV9 and TRBJ1-6, the CDR3 gives the full variable domain: DSGVTQTPKHLITATGQRVTLRCSPRSGDLSVYWYQQSLDQGLQFLIQYYNGEERAKGNILERFSAQQFPDLHSELNLSSLELGDSALYFCASSVQESSYNSPLHFGNGTRLTVT.